The present entry profiles one T cell receptor beta chain with its context. Per the original methods: Nucleated cell number was recorded as an estimate derived from reference gene primer amplification. Profiled with immunoSEQ multiplex PCR; TCRdb holds only in-frame clones, not every one. V and J calls and clone size are given by that table; D and trimming were obtained from the DNA. The sample lists roughly 400,000 clones; approximately 91% were seen once. CDR1 is KGHSH and CDR2 is LQKENI in the germline V gene. With 3 bases clipped from V and 8 bases from J, the junction kept 10 bases outside the gene matches. The CDR3 has 17 residues. The data were obtained in a study of blood T cell repertoires in COVID-19. The study drew participants aged 18 to 89 years from 20 to 30 US areas.

This chain joins TRBV18 and TRBJ2-3; 14 bases agree with TRBD2. Sequencing used PBMCs or T cells enriched from blood (not recorded which). The TCR originated in a middle-aged woman who had been exposed to COVID-19. The CDR3 loop is CASSPPGLAGAPATQYF. The CDR3 nucleotides are TGTGCCAGCTCACCTCCGGGACTAGCGGGAGCCCCTGCTACGCAGTATTTT.